This T cell receptor beta chain was documented in a study of vaccination and CD4 T cells after COVID-19. Study-wide background: Investigators stimulated cells with overlapping spike peptides drawn from SARS-CoV-2, HCoV-NL63, HCoV-OC43 and HCoV-229E.

The treatment is: roughly ten-day PBMC culture with coronavirus spike peptide pools or control peptides (ViraFEST assay). Collection of the unexposed donor's CD4+ T cells took place before the COVID-19 pandemic (2011-2018). Via ViraFEST, peptide pools expanded antigen-specific T cells before TCR sequencing. PBMC cultures, at approximately 2 million cells per well, received approximately 9.1 IU/ml IL-2 and approximately 10 ug/ml peptide pools. A few counts support this clonotype. Its antigen remains unknown. Study conclusions and caveats: From a median of about 21 to 40, SARS-CoV-2-reactive clonotypes increased, though not significantly.

V lost 5 bases, J lost 2 bases, and 4 bases lay in between. The CDR3 consists of 11 residues. The germline V gene has CDR1 SGHTA and CDR2 FQGNSA. Sequenced with the Oncomine TCR Beta short-read assay was DNA taken from cultured CD4+ T cells. A single record per CDR3 protein comes from TCRdb applying MiXCR to the PCR reads. The table shows approximately 8,800 distinct CDR3 sequences, with approximately 40% occurring only once. The chain carries TRBV7-2 and TRBJ2-7; D unresolved. Sequencing was done on a sample of CD4+ T cells from blood, cultured in vitro. The source of this sequence is a human donor in good health. CDR3 sequence (DNA): TGTGCCAGCAGCCCGGCCTACGAGCAGTACTTC. Translated: CASSPAYEQYF.